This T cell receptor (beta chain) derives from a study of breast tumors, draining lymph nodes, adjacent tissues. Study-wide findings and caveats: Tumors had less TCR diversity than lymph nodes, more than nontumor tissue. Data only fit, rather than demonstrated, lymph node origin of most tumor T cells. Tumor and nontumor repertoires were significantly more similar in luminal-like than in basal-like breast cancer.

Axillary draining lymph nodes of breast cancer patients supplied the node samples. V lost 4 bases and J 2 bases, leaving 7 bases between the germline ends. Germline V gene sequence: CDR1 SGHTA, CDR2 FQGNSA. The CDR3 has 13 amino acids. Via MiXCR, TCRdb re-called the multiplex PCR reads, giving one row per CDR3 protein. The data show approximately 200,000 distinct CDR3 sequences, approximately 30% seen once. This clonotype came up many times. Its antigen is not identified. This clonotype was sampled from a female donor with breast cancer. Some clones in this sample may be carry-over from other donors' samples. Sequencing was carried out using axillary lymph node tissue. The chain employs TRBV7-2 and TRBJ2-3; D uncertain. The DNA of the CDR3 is TGTGCCAGCAGCTCCTCGCACACAGATACGCAGTATTTT. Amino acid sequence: CASSSSHTDTQYF.